The 17 T cell receptor beta chains given below trace back to one sample, sequenced in a study of CD8 T cells in Susac syndrome. Reverse transcription of roughly 0.45 to 1 ug RNA used random hexamers. Each CDR3 protein gets one entry after TCRdb re-called the immunoSEQ multiplex PCR reads with MiXCR. The profile covers tens of thousands of distinct CDR3 sequences, with just under 95% appearing a single time and around 0.6% taken by the ten largest. Sequenced: CD8+ T cells from PBMCs. These receptors all come from a human donor with multiple sclerosis.

The rearrangement joins TRBV6-4 to TRBJ2-2; no firm D call. The germline V gene encodes CDR1 MRHNA and CDR2 SNTAGT. CDR3 length: 13 residues. Trimming removed 4 bases from V and 2 bases from J, with 5 bases in between. The CDR3 reads CASSGTNTGELFF. For the CDR3, the DNA is TGTGCCAGCAGTGGTACAAACACCGGGGAGCTGTTTTTT.

The V and J genes are TRBV5-1 and TRBJ2-1, with D possibly called TRBD1 or TRBD2 (5 bases each). V lost 0 bases to trimming and J lost 6 bases, with 16 bases between them. The CDR3 runs to 16 residues. Germline assignment: CDR1 SGHRS and CDR2 YFSETQ. The CDR3 here is CASSLVFVVGGNEQFF. Written as DNA, the CDR3 is TGCGCCAGCAGCTTGGTTTTCGTGGTTGGGGGCAATGAGCAGTTCTTC.

In this sample, this clonotype turned up once. The chain has TRBV30 and TRBJ1-2; D not resolved. The CDR3 is 12 residues long. Germline CDR1 reads GTSNPN; CDR2 reads SVGIG (reference sequence). Trimming took off 2 bases at V and 6 bases at J, with 10 bases between the two ends. In DNA, the CDR3 is TGTGCCTGGAGTCCGACTGAGGATGGCTACACCTTC. This sequence encodes CAWSPTEDGYTF.

The CDR3: CSARDPGQSYNEQFF. Written as DNA, the CDR3 is TGCAGTGCTAGAGACCCGGGACAGTCGTACAATGAGCAGTTCTTC. The chain recombines TRBV20-1 with TRBJ2-1; 7 bases are a match to TRBD1. This CDR3 is built from 15 residues. V dropped 0 bases and J dropped 4; count of bases not matched to a gene: 6. Germline CDR1 reads DFQATT; CDR2 reads SNEGSKA (reference sequence).

This sequence joins TRBV9 and TRBJ2-3, with D possibly being TRBD1 (6 bases). V was trimmed by 1 base and J by 2 bases, leaving 11 bases between them. Per the germline V gene, CDR1 is SGDLS and CDR2 is YYNGEE. The CDR3 contains 15 residues. CDR3 region: CASSVQGYDTDTQYF. DNA of the CDR3: TGTGCCAGCAGCGTACAGGGGTATGACACAGATACGCAGTATTTT.

This chain uses TRBV12-3 or TRBV12-4 with TRBJ1-4; the D gene is possibly TRBD1 (6 bases). The V gene lost 1 base and the J gene lost 1 base, with 13 bases spanning the gap. The length of the CDR3 is 17 residues. The CDR3 bases are TGTGCCAGCAGTTTAGGAGGGGGGGCTTTAACTAATGAAAAACTGTTTTTT. This gives the protein CASSLGGGALTNEKLFF.

The DNA of the CDR3 is TGTGCCAGCAGCTCAACAGGGGTTGAGACCCAGTACTTC. Translated: CASSSTGVETQYF. J is TRBJ2-5 and V is TRBV5-4; 7 positions agree with TRBD1. Germline V gives CDR1 SGHNT, CDR2 YYREEE (reference sequence). CDR3 length equals 13 residues. J lost 5 bases, V lost 3 bases, and 4 bases had no gene match.

The rearrangement links TRBV19 to TRBJ2-7, with TRBD1 matching 8 bases. The CDR3 spans 12 residues. CDR1 and CDR2 (germline): LNHDA, SQIVND (reference sequence). Germline trimming cut 5 bases from V and 7 bases from J; bases unmatched to any gene: 4. The CDR3 here is CASSSRGQEQYF. CDR3 DNA: TGTGCCAGTAGTTCCAGGGGGCAGGAGCAGTACTTC.

This clonotype was recorded once. The chain joins TRBV6-6 to TRBJ1-5, with D perhaps matching TRBD1 (6 bases). Deletions cut 5 bases from V and 5 bases from J, with 16 bases between. The CDR3 extends over 15 amino acids. Germline CDR1 is MNHNY and CDR2 is SVGAGI (reference sequence). The CDR3 here is CASSLQWAGDQPQHF. CDR3 DNA sequence: TGTGCCAGCAGTCTTCAGTGGGCAGGGGATCAGCCCCAGCATTTT.

This chain connects TRBV5-1 to TRBJ2-1; perhaps TRBD2 as D (5 bases). The CDR3 loop spans 15 amino acids. Trimming took 0 bases from V and 5 from J, leaving 12 bases between them. Germline-derived CDR1 and CDR2 are SGHRS and YFSETQ. CDR3 coding DNA: TGCGCCAGCAGCTTGGCCGGGATGGACCACAATGAGCAGTTCTTC. This codes for CASSLAGMDHNEQFF.

The V gene is TRBV4-1, the J gene TRBJ1-2; 10 bases are a match to TRBD1. Germline CDR1 reads MGHRA; CDR2 reads YSYEKL. CDR3 length equals 15 residues. J was trimmed by 4 bases and V by 1 base; bases with no gene match: 3. CDR3 loop: CASSQVGQGLYGYTF. CDR3 DNA sequence: TGCGCCAGCAGCCAAGTGGGACAGGGGCTCTATGGCTACACCTTC.

This sequence joins TRBV24-1 and TRBJ2-1, with D perhaps matching TRBD2 (5 bases). V was trimmed by 0 bases and J by 10 bases, leaving 9 bases between them. Germline values: CDR1 KGHDR, CDR2 SFDVKD. This CDR3 has 13 amino acids. The CDR3 loop reads CATSDLPGNEQFF. The CDR3 DNA reads TGTGCCACCAGTGATTTGCCGGGGAACGAGCAGTTCTTC.

This chain links TRBV20-1 with TRBJ2-5; TRBD2 agrees at 8 bases. The CDR3 loop spans 18 amino acids. Germline V CDR1 and CDR2: DFQATT, SNEGSKA (reference sequence). With V trimmed by 1 base and J by 5 bases, 18 bases remained unmatched. The CDR3 nucleotides are TGCAGTGCTAGAGGTGAAGCGGGAGAAGGGGGGCCCCTGGAGACCCAGTACTTC. It encodes CSARGEAGEGGPLETQYF.

This CDR3 reads CSATTTERGYEQYF. The CDR3 DNA follows: TGCAGCGCCACGACCACAGAGAGGGGGTACGAGCAGTACTTC. The chain couples TRBV29-1 to TRBJ2-7, with D possibly being TRBD1 (6 bases). Germline V gives CDR1 SQVTM, CDR2 ANQGSEA. V lost 7 bases, J lost 4 bases, and 20 bases lay in between. The CDR3 length is 14 residues.

This chain joins TRBV15 and TRBJ2-7, with TRBD2 matching 8 bases. Trimming took 8 bases from V and 4 from J; bases not matched to a gene: 10. The CDR3 is 14 amino acids. Germline assignment: CDR1 LNHNV and CDR2 YYDKDF (reference sequence). In nucleotides, the CDR3 is TGTGCCACCGCAGCGGGGGCCGCCGATTACGAGCAGTACTTC. As protein: CATAAGAADYEQYF. Variable domain in full (rest from reference TRBV15 and TRBJ2-7): DAMVIQNPRYQVTQFGKPVTLSCSQTLNHNVMYWYQQKSSQAPKLLFHYYDKDFNNEADTPDNFQSRRPNTSFCFLDIRSPGLGDTAMYLCATAAGAADYEQYFGPGTRLTVT.

The V gene is TRBV4-1, the J gene TRBJ2-5, with 10 nucleotides matching TRBD1. This CDR3 spans 18 amino acids. The germline gives CDR1 MGHRA, CDR2 YSYEKL. The ends lost 0 bases at V and 4 bases at J; junction bases unmatched: 11. CDR3 loop: CASSQDQAGQGSAETQYF. The CDR3 DNA reads as TGCGCCAGCAGCCAAGATCAGGCGGGACAGGGGTCCGCAGAGACCCAGTACTTC.

This CDR3 reads CASTPRGGELEAFF. CDR3 coding DNA: TGTGCCAGCACACCGAGGGGGGGAGAACTTGAAGCTTTCTTT. The chain employs TRBV27 and TRBJ1-1; a weak D match, TRBD1 (6 bases). Germline lookup yields CDR1 MNHEY and CDR2 SMNVEV (reference sequence). Trimming shortened V by 7 bases and J by 7 bases, and 19 bases separated the two germline ends. The CDR3 has 14 residues.